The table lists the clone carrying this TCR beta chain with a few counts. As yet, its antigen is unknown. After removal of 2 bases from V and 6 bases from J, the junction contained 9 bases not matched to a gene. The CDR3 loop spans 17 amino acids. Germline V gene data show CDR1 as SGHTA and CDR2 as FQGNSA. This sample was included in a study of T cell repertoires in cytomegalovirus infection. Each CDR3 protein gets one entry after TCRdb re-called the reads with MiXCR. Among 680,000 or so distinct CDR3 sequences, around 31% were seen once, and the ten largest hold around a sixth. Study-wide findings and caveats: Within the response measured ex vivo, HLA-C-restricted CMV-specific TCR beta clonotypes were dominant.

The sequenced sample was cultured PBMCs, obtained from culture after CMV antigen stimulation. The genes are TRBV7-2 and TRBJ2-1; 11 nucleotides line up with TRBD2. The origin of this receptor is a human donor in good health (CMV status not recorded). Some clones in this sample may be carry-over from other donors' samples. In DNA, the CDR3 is TGTGCCAGCAGCTTACGGACTAGCGGGCGTCTCGGCAATGAGCAGTTCTTC. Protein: CASSLRTSGRLGNEQFF.